What follows are 7 T cell receptor beta chains derived from one specimen sequenced in a study of a mutant IDH1 vaccine in newly diagnosed glioma. These receptors' targets are unknown. Time point meaning: week 11, during vaccination. Topical imiquimod accompanied each vaccine dose, which consisted of 300 ug of mutant IDH1 20-mer peptide. Assay: immunoSEQ multiplex PCR; the TCRdb copy retains only in-frame clones and omits some. Of 110,000 or so clones in the sample, 75% to 90% are singletons; the top ten hold more than 0.55%. Sequences were derived from PBMCs, sampled from a glioma patient whose treatment included an IDH1 peptide vaccine. These receptors were collected from a woman aged 45-65 years with glioma.

The rearrangement links TRBV5-1 to TRBJ1-1; 7 nucleotides match TRBD1. This CDR3 has 15 amino acids. V shed 3 bases and J 1 base; nucleotides not matched to a gene: 6. Germline CDR1 reads SGHRS; CDR2 reads YFSETQ. The CDR3 sequence: CASSSNRDRNTEAFF. CDR3 coding DNA: TGCGCCAGCAGCTCTAACCGGGACAGGAACACTGAAGCTTTCTTT.

The chain is built from TRBV5-1 and TRBJ2-1, with 9 bases matching TRBD1. Germline-derived CDR1 and CDR2 are SGHRS and YFSETQ. Trimming removed 4 bases from V and 9 bases from J; junction bases left unmatched: 8. The CDR3 totals 14 residues. Written as DNA, the CDR3 is TGCGCCAGCAGCCCCCGGGACAGGGCCGCTGAGCAGTTCTTC. It yields the protein CASSPRDRAAEQFF.

This chain links TRBV2 with TRBJ2-7; D call uncertain. V dropped 1 base and J dropped 3 bases, with 10 bases sitting between them. This CDR3 is 14 amino acids long. The germline gives CDR1 SNHLY, CDR2 FYNNEI. The CDR3 here is CASSEGLLIYEQYF. The CDR3, as DNA: TGTGCCAGCAGTGAAGGGCTACTAATCTACGAGCAGTACTTC. Variable domain in full (rest from reference TRBV2 and TRBJ2-7): EPEVTQTPSHQVTQMGQEVILRCVPISNHLYFYWYRQILGQKVEFLVSFYNNEISEKSEIFDDQFSVERPDGSNFTLKIRSTKLEDSAMYFCASSEGLLIYEQYFGPGTRLTVT.

The chain employs TRBV28 and TRBJ1-2; D not resolved. The germline gives CDR1 MDHEN, CDR2 SYDVKM. The CDR3 contains 14 residues. V was trimmed by 1 base and J by 4 bases, leaving 10 bases between them. The CDR3 spells CASSLLVRGYGYTF. The CDR3 DNA sequence: TGTGCCAGCAGTTTATTGGTACGGGGCTATGGCTACACCTTC.

V usage is TRBV5-4 and J usage is TRBJ2-7; TRBD1 aligns across 12 bases. The V gene's germline CDR1 is SGHNT and CDR2 YYREEE (reference sequence). The junction had 9 bases not matched to a gene; V was cut back by 4 bases and J by 7 bases. The CDR3 is 15 amino acids. DNA for the CDR3: TGTGCCAGCAGCGCGCCGGGACAGGGGGCAAATGAGCAGTACTTC. It codes for CASSAPGQGANEQYF.

The chain couples TRBV19 to TRBJ1-5; 8 bases match TRBD1. After removal of 7 bases from V and 0 bases from J, the junction contained 8 bases not matched to a gene. Germline CDR1 LNHDA, CDR2 SQIVND (reference sequence). This CDR3 contains 16 residues. This CDR3 reads CASKTTGANSNQPQHF. CDR3 sequence (DNA): TGTGCCAGTAAGACGACAGGGGCGAATAGCAATCAGCCCCAGCATTTT.

In its sample, this clone was seen a few times. The chain combines TRBV7-8 with TRBJ2-5, with 11 bases matching TRBD2. Per germline, CDR1 SGHVS and CDR2 FQNEAQ. V gave up 3 bases and J gave up 5 bases; unmatched junction bases: 8. The length of the CDR3 is 16 residues. CDR3 loop: CASSLTSGVLRETQYF. CDR3 coding DNA: TGTGCCAGCAGCTTGACTAGCGGGGTACTCCGCGAGACCCAGTACTTC.